This TCR beta chain originates from a study of cytomegalovirus exposure and HLA in healthy donors. At the time of sampling, donors were nominally healthy, though unrecorded immune exposures were likely. V lost 2 bases, J lost 1 base, and 3 bases lay in between. Germline V gives CDR1 SGHTA, CDR2 FQGNSA. The CDR3 runs 13 residues. PCR was performed using 60 Vbeta and 13 Jbeta primers. Clones were read by immunoSEQ multiplex PCR, and TCRdb kept only the in-frame ones, dropping some. This table has about 74,000 clones, approximately 77% appearing once. Sequenced sample: PBMCs. The chain couples TRBV7-2 to TRBJ1-5; D call uncertain. This TCR came from a woman aged 40 to 50 in good health and CMV-seropositive. The CDR3 coding sequence is TGTGCCAGCAGCTTAAGCAGCAATCAGCCCCAGCATTTT. Protein: CASSLSSNQPQHF. Together with reference TRBV7-2 and TRBJ1-5, the CDR3 gives the full variable domain: GAGVSQSPSNKVTEKGKDVELRCDPISGHTALYWYRQSLGQGLEFLIYFQGNSAPDKSGLPSDRFSAERTGGSVSTLTIQRTQQEDSAVYLCASSLSSNQPQHFGDGTRLSIL.